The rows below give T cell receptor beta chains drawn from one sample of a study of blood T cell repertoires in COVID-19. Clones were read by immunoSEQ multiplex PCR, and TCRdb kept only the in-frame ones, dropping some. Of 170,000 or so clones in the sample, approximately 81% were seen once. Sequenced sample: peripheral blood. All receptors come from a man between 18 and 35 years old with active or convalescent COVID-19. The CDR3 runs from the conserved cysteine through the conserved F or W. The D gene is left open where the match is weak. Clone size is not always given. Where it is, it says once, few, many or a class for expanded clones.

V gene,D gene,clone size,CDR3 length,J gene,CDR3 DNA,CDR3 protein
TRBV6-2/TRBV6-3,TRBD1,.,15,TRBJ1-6,TGTGCCAGCAGTGCCCGGGACAGGGACAATTCACCCCTCCACTTT,CASSARDRDNSPLHF
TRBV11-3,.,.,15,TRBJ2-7,TGTGCCAGCAGCTTAGAGGGATCCGGGGCCTACGAGCAGTACTTC,CASSLEGSGAYEQYF
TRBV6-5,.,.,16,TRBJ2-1,TGTGCCAGCAGTTACAAGGGGGGGTTCACCTACAATGAGCAGTTCTTC,CASSYKGGFTYNEQFF
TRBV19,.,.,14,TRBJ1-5,TGTGCCAGTAGTTCGCAGGGTGGCAATCAGCCCCAGCATTTT,CASSSQGGNQPQHF
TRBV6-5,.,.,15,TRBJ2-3,TGTGCCAGCAGACTACAAGGGACACACACAGATACGCAGTATTTT,CASRLQGTHTDTQYF
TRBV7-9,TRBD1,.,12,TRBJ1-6,TGTGCCAGCAGCCTACAGGGGGCCCAAATCCACTTT,CASSLQGAQIHF
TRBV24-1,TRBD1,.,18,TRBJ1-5,TGTGCCACCAGCGAACTGGACAGGGGGCGCGCGGGGGATCAGCCCCAGCATTTT,CATSELDRGRAGDQPQHF
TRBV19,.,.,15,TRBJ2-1,TGTGCCACCAGATGGTCGGAGAGCTCCTACAATGAGCAGTTCTTC,CATRWSESSYNEQFF
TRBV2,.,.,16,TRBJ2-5,TGTGCCAGCAGCGCCAGTGTTGCGGGCCCCCAAGAGACCCAGTACTTC,CASSASVAGPQETQYF
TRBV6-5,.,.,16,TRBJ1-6,TGTGCCAGCAGTTACTCGTTCCTCCCAGGGGATTCACCCCTCCACTTT,CASSYSFLPGDSPLHF
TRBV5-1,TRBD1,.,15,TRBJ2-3,TGCGCCAGCAGCCCAACCGGGACAGACACAGATACGCAGTATTTT,CASSPTGTDTDTQYF
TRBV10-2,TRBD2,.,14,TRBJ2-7,TGCGCCAGCAGTGAACGTAGCGGGTGGGATGAGCAGTACTTC,CASSERSGWDEQYF
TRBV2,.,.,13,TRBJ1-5,TGTGCCAGCAACGACAGGTTCAATCAGCCCCAGCATTTT,CASNDRFNQPQHF
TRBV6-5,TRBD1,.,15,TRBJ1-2,TGTGCCAGCAGTACAACAGGGGGCCTGAGCTATGGCTACACCTTC,CASSTTGGLSYGYTF
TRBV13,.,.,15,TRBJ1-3,TGTGCCAGCAGGGTTACAGGGAATCCTGGAAACACCATATATTTT,CASRVTGNPGNTIYF
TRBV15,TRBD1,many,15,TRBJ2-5,TGTGCCACCAGCAGAGATCGGACAGGGCCAGAGACCCAGTACTTC,CATSRDRTGPETQYF
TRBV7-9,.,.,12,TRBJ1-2,TGTGCCAGCAGCTTAGCGCAGGATGGCTACACCTTC,CASSLAQDGYTF
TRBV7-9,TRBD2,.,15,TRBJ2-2,TGTGCCAGCAGTATCAGGGAGGGTGGCACCGGGGAGCTGTTTTTT,CASSIREGGTGELFF
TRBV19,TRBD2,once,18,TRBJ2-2,TGTGCCAGCCGAAATGTTGGACTAGCGGGGTCGAACACCGGGGAGCTGTTTTTT,CASRNVGLAGSNTGELFF
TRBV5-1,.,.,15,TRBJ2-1,TGCGCCAGCAGCTCCACTAGCCTCCCTTTGAATGAGCAGTTCTTC,CASSSTSLPLNEQFF
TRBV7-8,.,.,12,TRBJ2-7,TGTGCCAGCAGCCTCCAGAACTACGAGCAGTACTTC,CASSLQNYEQYF
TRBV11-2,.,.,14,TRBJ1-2,TGTGCCAGCAGTCCCAGCACAGCTAACTATGGCTACACCTTC,CASSPSTANYGYTF
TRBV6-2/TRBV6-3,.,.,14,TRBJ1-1,TGTGCCAGCAGTTACGCGGGCGTAAACACTGAAGCTTTCTTT,CASSYAGVNTEAFF
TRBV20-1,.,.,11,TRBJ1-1,TGCAGTGCAGACAGTCTGTCTGAAGCTTTCTTT,CSADSLSEAFF
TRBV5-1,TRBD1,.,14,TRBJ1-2,TGCGCCAGCAGCCCCCGACAGGGGAACTATGGCTACACCTTC,CASSPRQGNYGYTF
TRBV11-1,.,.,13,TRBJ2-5,TGTGCCAGCAGCGGACAGCTCCAAGAGACCCAGTACTTC,CASSGQLQETQYF
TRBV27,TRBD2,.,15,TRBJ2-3,TGTGCCAGCAGTTTGTTAGCGGGGAACCAAGATACGCAGTATTTT,CASSLLAGNQDTQYF
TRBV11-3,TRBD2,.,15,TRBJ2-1,TGTGCCAGCAGCTTAGAGGGACTAGCGGGGAATGAGCAGTTCTTC,CASSLEGLAGNEQFF
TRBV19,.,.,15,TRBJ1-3,TGTGCCAGTAGCCCCTTGGACCGACAGCTGGCCACCATATATTTT,CASSPLDRQLATIYF
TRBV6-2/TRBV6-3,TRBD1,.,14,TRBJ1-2,TGTGCCAGCAGTCGGGACAGGGACCACTATGGCTACACCTTC,CASSRDRDHYGYTF
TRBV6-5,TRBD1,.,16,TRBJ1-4,TGTGCCAGCAGTTCGGGACAGGGGTACACTAATGAAAAACTGTTTTTT,CASSSGQGYTNEKLFF
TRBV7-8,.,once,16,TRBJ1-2,TGTGCCAGCAGCTTAGTGGACCGTGGACAGAACTATGGCTACACCTTC,CASSLVDRGQNYGYTF